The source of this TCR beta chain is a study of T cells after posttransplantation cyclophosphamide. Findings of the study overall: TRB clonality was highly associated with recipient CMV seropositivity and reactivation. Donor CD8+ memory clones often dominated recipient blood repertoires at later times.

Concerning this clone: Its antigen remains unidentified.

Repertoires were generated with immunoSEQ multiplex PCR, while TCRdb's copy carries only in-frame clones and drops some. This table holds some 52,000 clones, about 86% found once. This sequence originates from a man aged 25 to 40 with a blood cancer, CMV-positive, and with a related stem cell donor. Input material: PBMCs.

The CDR3 bases are TGTGCCAGCAGCTTGGAACGGGGGAGGGCCCCCTCCTACGAGCAGTACTTC. Encoded protein: CASSLERGRAPSYEQYF. This sequence joins TRBV5-4 and TRBJ2-7; 7 positions match TRBD2. This CDR3 has 17 residues. The germline CDR1 and CDR2 sequences are SGHNT and YYREEE (reference sequence). With V trimmed by 0 bases and J by 0 bases, 9 bases remained unmatched. The full variable domain, completed using reference TRBV5-4 and TRBJ2-7, is ETGVTQSPTHLIKTRGQQVTLRCSSQSGHNTVSWYQQALGQGPQFIFQYYREEENGRGNFPPRFSGLQFPNYSSELNVNALELDDSALYLCASSLERGRAPSYEQYFGPGTRLTVT.